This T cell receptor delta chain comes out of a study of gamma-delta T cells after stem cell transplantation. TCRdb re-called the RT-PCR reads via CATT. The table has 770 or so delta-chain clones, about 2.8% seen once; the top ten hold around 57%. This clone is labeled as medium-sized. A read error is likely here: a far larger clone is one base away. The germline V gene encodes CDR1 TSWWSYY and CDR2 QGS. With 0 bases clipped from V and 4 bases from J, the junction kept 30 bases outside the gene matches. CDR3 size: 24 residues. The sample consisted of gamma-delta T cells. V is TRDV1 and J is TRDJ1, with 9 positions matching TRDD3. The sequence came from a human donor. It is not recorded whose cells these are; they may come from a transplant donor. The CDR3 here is CALGELSHGLLIWGIVFIGDKLIF. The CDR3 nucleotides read TGTGCTCTTGGGGAACTTTCCCATGGCCTTCTTATATGGGGGATAGTCTTTATAGGCGATAAACTCATCTTT.